Following are 31 T cell receptor beta chains from one sample sequenced in a study of identical twins. MiXCR, applied by TCRdb to the 5' RACE reads, yields one record per CDR3 protein. This sample carries hundreds of thousands of distinct CDR3 sequences, approximately 24% of them seen once, and the ten largest clones take about 2.7%. These data are also associated with another study on T cells expressing NK-cell markers.

The sequenced sample was CD4+ T cells sorted from blood. The receptors derive from a woman in her late teens or twenties in good health.

J is TRBJ2-1 and V is TRBV20-1; 13 nucleotides align to TRBD2. CDR3 length: 14 residues. Germline V CDR1 and CDR2: DFQATT, SNEGSKA (reference sequence). V lost 8 bases and J lost 5; bases outside the gene matches: 6. CDR3 DNA: TGCAGTTACACTAGCGGGAGGGAGGACAATGAGCAGTTCTTC. Protein sequence: CSYTSGREDNEQFF.

This chain connects TRBV20-1 to TRBJ2-7; D not certain. CDR1 DFQATT and CDR2 SNEGSKA come from the germline V gene (reference sequence). The CDR3 has 12 residues. The germline V and J ends were trimmed by 1 base and 7 bases, with 11 bases remaining between them. The CDR3 reads CSARGRLWEQYF. The CDR3 DNA sequence: TGCAGTGCTAGAGGGAGATTGTGGGAGCAGTACTTC.

This rearrangement joins TRBV5-1 to TRBJ2-7, with D unclear. Per the germline V gene, CDR1 is SGHRS and CDR2 is YFSETQ. This CDR3 is built from 15 residues. Trimming pared 0 bases from V and 2 bases from J, leaving 12 bases between. The CDR3 coding sequence is TGCGCCAGCAGCTTGGGGAGACTGCTGACCTACGAGCAGTACTTC. Translation: CASSLGRLLTYEQYF.

In its sample, this clonotype was seen many times. The rearrangement joins TRBV7-9 to TRBJ1-2; possibly TRBD1 for D (6 bases). The germline CDR1 and CDR2 sequences are SEHNR and FQNEAQ (reference sequence). The length of the CDR3 is 11 residues. Trimming removed 4 bases from V and 12 bases from J, with 12 bases in between. In DNA, the CDR3 is TGTGCCAGCAGCTCTACAGGGTATAACACCTTC. As protein: CASSSTGYNTF.

Here the CDR3 reads CSADDWNEQFF. The CDR3 DNA follows: TGCAGTGCCGATGACTGGAATGAGCAGTTCTTC. The rearrangement joins TRBV20-1 to TRBJ2-1; D is ambiguous. V was trimmed by 6 bases and J by 7 bases, leaving 10 bases between them. The CDR3 contains 11 residues. CDR1 and CDR2 from the germline V gene are DFQATT and SNEGSKA (reference sequence).

This clonotype appeared a few times. The chain is built from TRBV15 and TRBJ1-2, with TRBD1 identical over 8 bases. V gave up 1 base and J gave up 4 bases; unmatched junction bases: 11. CDR1 is LNHNV and CDR2 is YYDKDF in the germline V gene (reference sequence). The CDR3 has 17 amino acids. CDR3 loop: CATSRVPEDRGTYGYTF. The CDR3 coding sequence is TGTGCCACCAGCAGAGTACCGGAAGACAGGGGCACCTATGGCTACACCTTC.

V is TRBV12-3 or TRBV12-4 and J is TRBJ2-7; 12 bases map to TRBD2. V lost 6 bases and J lost 2; bases outside the gene matches: 8. The CDR3 sequence is 16 residues long. The CDR3 spells CASSLAGGRLAYEQYF. The CDR3 DNA follows: TGTGCCAGCAGCCTAGCGGGGGGGCGTTTAGCCTACGAGCAGTACTTC.

This clonotype has a count of ten or more. CDR3 DNA: TGCGCCAGCAGCTTGGTACCAGGATCCACAGATACGCAGTATTTT. Its translation is CASSLVPGSTDTQYF. The rearrangement links TRBV5-1 to TRBJ2-3; no reliable D call. Trimming shortened V by 0 bases and J by 2 bases, and 10 bases separated the two germline ends. The CDR3 extends over 15 amino acids. In germline, CDR1 is SGHRS, CDR2 YFSETQ.

The rearrangement links TRBV5-1 to TRBJ2-5; D possibly matches TRBD1 or TRBD2 (5 bases each). The CDR3 spans 18 residues. Germline V gives CDR1 SGHRS, CDR2 YFSETQ. The V and J ends lost 3 bases and 1 base respectively, with 22 bases between them. CDR3 DNA: TGCGCCAGCAGCTCTCCGGGACGGCTTAGGGATCGCCAAGAGACCCAGTACTTC. It codes for CASSSPGRLRDRQETQYF.

The J gene is TRBJ2-3, the V gene TRBV20-1, with D unresolved. The CDR3 covers 10 residues. Trimming removed 6 bases from V and 2 bases from J, with 3 bases in between. Germline V CDR1 and CDR2: DFQATT, SNEGSKA (reference sequence). The CDR3 bases are TGCAGTGCCAACACAGATACGCAGTATTTT. This codes for CSANTDTQYF.

The chain is built from TRBV11-2 and TRBJ1-1, with TRBD1 matching 7 bases. The V and J ends lost 6 bases and 5 bases, in that order; junction bases with no gene match: 6. Germline-derived CDR1 and CDR2 are SGHAT and FQNNGV. The CDR3 length is 13 residues. In DNA form, the CDR3 reads TGTGCCAGCAGAAAGCCGGGACAGACTGAAGCTTTCTTT. Protein product: CASRKPGQTEAFF. Using reference TRBV11-2 and TRBJ1-1 for the parts outside the CDR3, the full variable domain is EAGVAQSPRYKIIEKRQSVAFWCNPISGHATLYWYQQILGQGPKLLIQFQNNGVVDDSQLPKDRFSAERLKGVDSTLKIQPAKLEDSAVYLCASRKPGQTEAFFGQGTRLTVV.

This clonotype was picked up many times. V gene TRBV5-1 combines with J gene TRBJ2-6; the match to TRBD1 covers 8 bases. Germline CDR1 reads SGHRS; CDR2 reads YFSETQ. CDR3 length equals 17 residues. The V segment lost 2 bases and the J segment 0 bases; nucleotides outside the gene matches: 4. The CDR3 DNA follows: TGCGCCAGCAGCTTTACAGGGGGGAGCTCTGGGGCCAACGTCCTGACTTTC. This codes for CASSFTGGSSGANVLTF.

The table lists this clonotype with a few counts. V and J are TRBV7-3 and TRBJ2-1; 12 positions agree with TRBD2. CDR3 size: 15 residues. Germline V lookup: CDR1 SGHTA, CDR2 FQGTGA. After removal of 1 base from V and 5 bases from J, the junction contained 0 bases not matched to a gene. This CDR3 is CASSLRLAGDNEQFF. CDR3 bases: TGTGCCAGCAGCTTAAGACTAGCGGGAGACAATGAGCAGTTCTTC.

J is TRBJ2-3 and V is TRBV2; a weak D match, TRBD2 (5 bases). The CDR3 spans 16 residues. V was trimmed by 3 bases and J by 3 bases, leaving 16 bases between them. From germline, CDR1 is SNHLY and CDR2 FYNNEI. Here the CDR3 reads CASSDPRLAGTDTQYF. The CDR3 DNA reads as TGTGCCAGCAGTGACCCCCGGCTAGCTGGAACAGATACGCAGTATTTT.

The chain carries TRBV20-1 and TRBJ1-6; no definite D call. V was pared by 1 base and J by 9 bases, with 4 bases between. CDR1 and CDR2 (germline): DFQATT, SNEGSKA (reference sequence). The CDR3 loop spans 11 amino acids. The DNA for the CDR3 is TGCAGTGCTAGAGGGGGTTCACCCCTCCACTTT. Its protein is CSARGGSPLHF.

The V call is TRBV7-9, the J call TRBJ2-2; TRBD1 agrees at 9 bases. The CDR3 has 16 residues. CDR1 and CDR2 (germline): SEHNR, FQNEAQ (reference sequence). The ends lost 5 bases at V and 6 bases at J; junction bases unmatched: 10. CDR3 in amino acids: CASSVPGTGRAGELFF. For the CDR3, the DNA is TGTGCCAGCAGCGTACCCGGGACAGGGAGGGCCGGGGAGCTGTTTTTT.

Only a few counts were recorded for this clonotype. The chain combines TRBV7-2 with TRBJ2-1; 8 nucleotides line up with TRBD1. This CDR3 region has 14 residues. The V gene's germline CDR1 is SGHTA and CDR2 FQGNSA. V dropped 3 bases and J dropped 5; count of bases not matched to a gene: 3. CDR3: CASSFRDRNNEQFF. CDR3 DNA: TGTGCCAGCAGCTTCCGGGACAGGAACAATGAGCAGTTCTTC.

The V call is TRBV6-5, the J call TRBJ2-2, with a weak D call TRBD1 (6 bases). This CDR3 comprises 14 residues. The germline CDR1 and CDR2 sequences are MNHEY and SVGAGI. Trimming took off 0 bases at V and 14 bases at J, with 16 bases between the two ends. The CDR3 reads CASSYSRFDRRLFF. The CDR3 coding sequence is TGTGCCAGCAGTTACTCGAGATTCGACAGGCGCCTGTTTTTT.

This chain joins TRBV7-8 and TRBJ2-3; weak D call: TRBD2 (6 bases). CDR1 and CDR2 from the germline V gene are SGHVS and FQNEAQ. Trimming shortened V by 0 bases and J by 3 bases, and 7 bases separated the two germline ends. This CDR3 is 14 amino acids long. This CDR3 is CASSLADYTDTQYF. CDR3 in DNA: TGTGCCAGCAGCTTAGCGGACTATACAGATACGCAGTATTTT. Based on the CDR3 plus reference TRBV7-8 and TRBJ2-3, the full variable domain is GAGVSQSPRYKVAKRGQDVALRCDPISGHVSLFWYQQALGQGPEFLTYFQNEAQLDKSGLPSDRFFAERPEGSVSTLKIQRTQQEDSAVYLCASSLADYTDTQYFGPGTRLTVL.

The chain combines TRBV5-1 with TRBJ2-1; 8 bases map to TRBD2. The CDR3 is 15 amino acids. The germline CDR1 and CDR2 sequences are SGHRS and YFSETQ. The V gene end was trimmed by 0 bases and the J gene end by 4 bases; junction bases not matched to a gene: 3. The CDR3 DNA reads as TGCGCCAGCAGCTTGGACCTAGCGGGTTACAATGAGCAGTTCTTC. Translation gives CASSLDLAGYNEQFF.

CDR3 bases: TGTGCCAGCCCCTCCACGGGCACCTATGGCTACACCTTC. Translating gives CASPSTGTYGYTF. The V and J genes are TRBV6-1 and TRBJ1-2, with D hard to call. The V gene's germline CDR1 is MNHNS and CDR2 SASEGT. This CDR3 region has 13 residues. Trimming removed 8 bases from V and 4 bases from J, with 14 bases in between.

This clonotype was seen only a few times. The genes are TRBV12-3 or TRBV12-4 and TRBJ1-1; no clear D gene. This CDR3 region has 11 residues. Trimming left V 6 bases short and J 5 bases short, with 7 bases between. The CDR3 loop reads CASRRRTEAFF. CDR3 DNA sequence: TGTGCCAGCAGAAGAAGGACTGAAGCTTTCTTT.

The chain uses TRBV7-9 and TRBJ1-1; no firm D call. The CDR3 is 10 amino acids. Germline V gene data show CDR1 as SEHNR and CDR2 as FQNEAQ (reference sequence). V was clipped by 2 bases and J by 11 bases, with 6 bases between them. The CDR3 nucleotides read TGTGCCAGCAGCTTACTCGTCGCTTTCTTT. Amino acids: CASSLLVAFF.

At least ten counts were recorded for this clonotype. The chain has TRBV5-6 and TRBJ2-7, with 10 bases matching TRBD2. V gave up 5 bases and J gave up 5 bases; unmatched junction bases: 10. Germline V gene data show CDR1 as SGHDT and CDR2 as YYEEEE. The CDR3 extends over 15 amino acids. CDR3 DNA: TGTGCCAGCAGACCCTCAGCGGGAGGGGGGAACGAGCAGTACTTC. Protein product: CASRPSAGGGNEQYF.

This chain connects TRBV12-3 or TRBV12-4 to TRBJ2-1; tentatively, D is TRBD1 (6 bases). CDR3 length: 14 amino acids. The V gene lost 7 bases and the J gene lost 10 bases, with 20 bases spanning the gap. This chain's CDR3 is CASTISAGDREQFF. The DNA for the CDR3 is TGTGCCAGCACCATATCGGCAGGGGACCGGGAGCAGTTCTTC.

The gene calls are TRBV10-3 and TRBJ2-1, with 9 bases matching TRBD2. J was trimmed by 5 bases and V by 7 bases; bases with no gene match: 6. The CDR3 consists of 14 residues. CDR1 is ENHRY and CDR2 is SYGVKD in the germline V gene. CDR3 amino acids: CAITPTSGNNEQFF. CDR3 sequence (DNA): TGTGCCATCACCCCGACTAGCGGTAACAATGAGCAGTTCTTC.

This clonotype came up a few times. V is TRBV5-1 and J is TRBJ2-4; D perhaps matches TRBD2 (5 bases). Germline V gives CDR1 SGHRS, CDR2 YFSETQ. Trimming stripped 3 bases from V and 9 bases from J, with 25 bases between. CDR3 size: 17 residues. The CDR3 DNA sequence: TGCGCCAGCAGCTCGGGGTCCCTCCTAGGTTACGGTAGCATTCAGTACTTC. Its translation is CASSSGSLLGYGSIQYF.

A few counts support this clonotype. This sequence joins TRBV6-1 and TRBJ2-3; tentative D call: TRBD2 (6 bases). The CDR3 is 15 residues long. Per germline, CDR1 MNHNS and CDR2 SASEGT. The germline V and J ends were trimmed by 8 bases and 0 bases, with 15 bases remaining between them. The CDR3: CASSLRDPSTDTQYF. In DNA, the CDR3 is TGTGCCAGCTCACTGCGGGACCCCAGCACAGATACGCAGTATTTT.

This clonotype was seen more than once but under ten times. The gene calls are TRBV3-1 and TRBJ1-2, with 11 bases fitting TRBD1. V dropped 0 bases and J dropped 8; count of bases not matched to a gene: 11. Germline V gives CDR1 LGHDT, CDR2 YNNKEL (reference sequence). The CDR3 extends over 17 amino acids. DNA for the CDR3: TGTGCCAGCAGCCAAGATCTGGGGACAGGGGGGTATGCGGGCTACACCTTC. Protein: CASSQDLGTGGYAGYTF.

Regarding this clonotype: One junction end does not reproduce the germline sequence, and a read error may be involved. The rearrangement links TRBV12-3 or TRBV12-4 to TRBJ2-3, with D maybe TRBD1 (5 bases). This CDR3 region has 13 residues. The CDR3 region has the DNA TGTGCCAGCAGCCGGATGGACACATATACGCAGTATTTT. Translation: CASSRMDTYTQYF.

This clonotype was counted only a few times. The rearrangement uses TRBV7-9 and TRBJ2-6, with D possibly matching TRBD1 (6 bases). The V end lost 7 bases, the J end lost 2 bases, and 12 bases lay between the germline ends. The CDR3 has 15 residues. Looked up from germline, CDR1 is SEHNR and CDR2 is FQNEAQ (reference sequence). The CDR3 sequence is CASIPWGPGANVLTF. CDR3 nucleotides: TGTGCCAGCATCCCTTGGGGGCCTGGGGCCAACGTCCTGACTTTC.